Listed below are T cell receptor beta chains from one sample, sequenced in a study of cytomegalovirus exposure and HLA in healthy donors. Repertoires were generated with immunoSEQ multiplex PCR, while TCRdb's copy carries only in-frame clones and drops some. The sample's table shows some 130,000 clones. Material for sequencing was PBMCs. The receptors originated from a man younger than 35 in good health and CMV-seronegative. CDR3s include the opening cysteine and the closing phenylalanine or tryptophan. Each record gives: J gene, D gene, V gene, CDR3 DNA, CDR3 protein. D genes are given only for firm matches.

TRBJ2-4 | TRBD1 | TRBV7-9 | TGTGCCAGCAGCTTAGCTTCGGGACAGAACATTCAGTACTTC | CASSLASGQNIQYF
TRBJ2-5 | NA | TRBV28 | TGTGCCAGCAGTTTATTCCGATGGCGGGACGTAGAAGGAGAGACCCAGTACTTC | CASSLFRWRDVEGETQYF
TRBJ2-7 | NA | TRBV21-1 | TGTGCCGTAAACGAGCAGTACTTC | CAVNEQYF
TRBJ1-6 | TRBD1 | TRBV10-3 | TGTGCCATCAGGACAGGGGGTGCCAATTCACCCCTCCACTTT | CAIRTGGANSPLHF
TRBJ2-5 | TRBD2 | TRBV30 | TGTGCCTGCTTACTAGCGGGGGGTGGAGAGACCCAGTACTTC | CACLLAGGGETQYF
TRBJ2-5 | TRBD2 | TRBV5-4 | TGTGCCAGCGGACTAGCGGGGGATGATAGGGGGGAGACCCAGTACTTC | CASGLAGDDRGETQYF
TRBJ1-1 | NA | TRBV28 | TGTGCCAGCAGTTCTCCGCGACAGAAGGGCGACACTGAAGCTTTCTTT | CASSSPRQKGDTEAFF
TRBJ2-7 | TRBD1 | TRBV25-1 | TGTGCCAGCAGTGACTCGGGACAGAACCCCTACGAGCAGTACTTC | CASSDSGQNPYEQYF
TRBJ2-3 | TRBD2 | TRBV7-3 | TGTGCCAGCAGCCCTGCTAGCGGGGGGGGCACAGATACGCAGTATTTT | CASSPASGGGTDTQYF
TRBJ1-1 | TRBD1 | TRBV7-2 | TGTGCCAGCAGCTTAGCCCCCCTCCTTCCGGGACAGGGGGCTTGGTACACTGAAGCTTTCTTT | CASSLAPLLPGQGAWYTEAFF
TRBJ2-3 | TRBD2 | TRBV6-1 | TGTGCCAGCAGTGAAAGATTAGCGGGGACCCAAGATACGCAGTATTTT | CASSERLAGTQDTQYF
TRBJ1-5 | NA | TRBV16 | TGTGCCAGCAGCCAATCTTCAGCGACCAATCAGCCCCAGCATTTT | CASSQSSATNQPQHF
TRBJ1-6 | NA | TRBV5-1 | TGCGCCAGCAGCGTACAGGGAGATAATTCACCCCTCCACTTT | CASSVQGDNSPLHF
TRBJ2-2 | NA | TRBV9 | TGTGCCAGCAGCGTAGGTCTCGGGGAGCTGTTTTTT | CASSVGLGELFF
TRBJ1-4 | NA | TRBV5-1 | TGCGCCAGCACCCATGGAGACAGAGACCATGAAAAACTGTTTTTT | CASTHGDRDHEKLFF
TRBJ2-7 | TRBD2 | TRBV28 | TGTGCCAGCAGTACATCGGGAGGCCCCTACGAGCAGTACTTC | CASSTSGGPYEQYF
TRBJ2-7 | TRBD1 | TRBV30 | TGTGCCTGCGTTACAGGGGTCTGGCCCTACGAGCAGTACTTC | CACVTGVWPYEQYF
TRBJ2-3 | NA | TRBV6-4 | TGTGCCAGCAGTCCCGGGACCCACGGCGGGGCAGATACGCAGTATTTT | CASSPGTHGGADTQYF
TRBJ2-5 | TRBD2 | TRBV7-3 | TGTGCCAGCAGCTTAGGAGCGGGAGCAGAGACCCAGTACTTC | CASSLGAGAETQYF
TRBJ2-2 | NA | TRBV5-5 | TGTGCCAGCAGCTTGTGGCGGTCAACCGGGGAGCTGTTTTTT | CASSLWRSTGELFF
TRBJ2-7 | NA | TRBV21-1 | TGTGCCAGCAGCATCGGACGGGGAACCTACGAGCAGTACTTC | CASSIGRGTYEQYF
TRBJ1-1 | NA | TRBV7-3 | TGTGCCAGCAGCTTACAGGGTAGGAACACTGAAGCTTTCTTT | CASSLQGRNTEAFF
TRBJ2-7 | NA | TRBV15 | TGTGCCACCAGCAGAGATCCCATTAGCTCCTACGAGCAGTACTTC | CATSRDPISSYEQYF
TRBJ2-7 | TRBD1 | TRBV15 | TGTGCCACCAGCACCAGGGGGAGATGGGAGCAGTACTTC | CATSTRGRWEQYF
TRBJ2-7 | NA | TRBV28 | TGCGGGACTGGATCCTACGAGCAGTACTTC | CGTGSYEQYF
TRBJ1-2 | TRBD1 | TRBV5-7 | TGTGCCAGCAGCGGCACAGGGGTCGACTCTGGTGACTATGGCTACGCCTTC | CASSGTGVDSGDYGYAF
TRBJ1-1 | NA | TRBV29-1 | TGCAGCGTTACCCAGACAGGGAACACTGAAGCTTTCTTT | CSVTQTGNTEAFF
TRBJ2-1 | NA | TRBV29-1 | TGCAGCGTTGACGGGGTAAGGCTCCTGGAGCAGTTCTTC | CSVDGVRLLEQFF
TRBJ1-2 | TRBD1 | TRBV18 | TGTGCCAGCTCCCGGGACAGCGCCTATGGCTACACCTTC | CASSRDSAYGYTF
TRBJ1-1 | TRBD1 | TRBV5-6 | TGTGCCAGCAGCTTGGCACCCGGGACAGGGAACACTGAAGCTTTCTTT | CASSLAPGTGNTEAFF
TRBJ2-5 | NA | TRBV4-3 | TGCGCCAGCAGCCCCCAACCTGCGAGTCAAGAGACCCAGTACTTC | CASSPQPASQETQYF
TRBJ1-5 | TRBD1 | TRBV7-3 | TGTGCCAGCAGCTCAGGATACTCGACAGGGCTCAATCAGCCCCAGCATTTT | CASSSGYSTGLNQPQHF
TRBJ2-7 | TRBD2 | TRBV5-1 | TGCGCCAGCAGCTTGGAGGCGGCGGGGGGGACCTACGAGCAGTACTTC | CASSLEAAGGTYEQYF
TRBJ1-2 | NA | TRBV29-1 | TGCAGCGTTGTCACAGGTCGAAACTATGGCTACACCTTC | CSVVTGRNYGYTF
TRBJ2-7 | TRBD1 | TRBV5-5 | TGTGCCAGCAGCCAAGGACAGGGGATAGGTTACGAGCAGTACTTC | CASSQGQGIGYEQYF
TRBJ1-5 | TRBD1 | TRBV7-9 | TGTGCCAGCAGCCCCGGGACAGGATATCAGCCCCAGCATTTT | CASSPGTGYQPQHF
TRBJ1-2 | NA | TRBV7-6 | TGTGCCAGCAGCCAACAAGCAGGCCACGGCTACACCTTC | CASSQQAGHGYTF
TRBJ2-7 | TRBD2 | TRBV14 | TGTGCCAGCAGCCAAAGAGGGACTAGCGGTACCTACGAGCAGTACTTC | CASSQRGTSGTYEQYF
TRBJ2-3 | TRBD1 | TRBV11-2 | TGTGCCAGCAGGAAGCAACAGGGGCTCACAGATACGCAGTATTTT | CASRKQQGLTDTQYF
TRBJ2-7 | NA | TRBV28 | TGTGCCAGCAGTAATCAGGGGAGCTCCTACGAGCAGTACTTC | CASSNQGSSYEQYF
TRBJ1-3 | NA | TRBV5-1 | TGCGCCAGCAGCAGTAGCGGAGGGGATGGAAACACCATATATTTT | CASSSSGGDGNTIYF
TRBJ2-5 | TRBD1 | TRBV5-1 | TGCGCCAGCAGCTTATTTTATGGGACAGAAAAAGAGACCCAGTACTTC | CASSLFYGTEKETQYF
TRBJ2-5 | TRBD1 | TRBV6-1 | TGTGCCAGCAGTGGCCGGACAGGCGCGAGAGGAGAGACCCAGTACTTC | CASSGRTGARGETQYF
TRBJ1-1 | NA | TRBV30 | TGTGCCTGGATTCCATTGACCGGACGGAGGAGCACTGAAGCTTTCTTT | CAWIPLTGRRSTEAFF
TRBJ2-6 | TRBD1 | TRBV28 | TGTGCCAGCAGTCGACAGGGCACTTCTGGGGCCAACGTCCTGACTTTC | CASSRQGTSGANVLTF
TRBJ1-1 | TRBD1 | TRBV28 | TGTGCCAGCAGTCAACCCGGGACAGGGAACACTGAAGCTTTCTTT | CASSQPGTGNTEAFF
TRBJ2-7 | NA | TRBV5-1 | TGCGCCAGCAGCTGGGGGGGCTCTTCTTACGAGCAGTACTTC | CASSWGGSSYEQYF
TRBJ2-5 | TRBD2 | TRBV9 | TGTGCCAGCAGCGAGGGACTAGCGGGAGACCGGGAGACCCAGTACTTC | CASSEGLAGDRETQYF
TRBJ1-2 | NA | TRBV18 | TGTGCCAGCTCACCACAGGACACTCTTAACTATGGCTACACCTTC | CASSPQDTLNYGYTF
TRBJ1-5 | TRBD1 | TRBV27 | TGTGCCAGCAGTCGGACAGGGGACCGCAATCAGCCCCAGCATTTT | CASSRTGDRNQPQHF
TRBJ1-5 | TRBD1 | TRBV6-5 | TGTGCCAGCAGTCTACAGGGGGCGGATCAGCCCCAGCATTTT | CASSLQGADQPQHF
TRBJ2-3 | TRBD2 | TRBV7-3 | TGTGCCAGCAGCAAGCGAACTAGCGGGGGTGAGGATACGCAGTATTTT | CASSKRTSGGEDTQYF
TRBJ1-1 | NA | TRBV18 | TGTGCCAGCTCACCAGCAGAAACGAACACTGAAGCTTTCTTT | CASSPAETNTEAFF
TRBJ2-1 | NA | TRBV6-5 | TGTGCCAGCAGTTACCCCCCCGGTGTTGAGCAGTTCTTC | CASSYPPGVEQFF
TRBJ2-7 | NA | TRBV14 | TGTGCCAGCAGCCAAGATCAAGGACGGGGTAAGGGTATCTTC | CASSQDQGRGKGIF